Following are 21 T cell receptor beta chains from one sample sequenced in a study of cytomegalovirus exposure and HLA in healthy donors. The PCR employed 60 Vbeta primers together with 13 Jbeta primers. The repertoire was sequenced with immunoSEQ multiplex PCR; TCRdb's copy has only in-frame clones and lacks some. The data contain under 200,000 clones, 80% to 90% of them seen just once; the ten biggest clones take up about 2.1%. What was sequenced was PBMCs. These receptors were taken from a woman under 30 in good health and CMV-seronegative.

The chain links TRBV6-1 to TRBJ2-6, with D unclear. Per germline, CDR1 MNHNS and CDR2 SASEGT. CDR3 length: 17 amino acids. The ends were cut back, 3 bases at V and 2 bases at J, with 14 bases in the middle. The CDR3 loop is CASSDGQVWAGANVLTF. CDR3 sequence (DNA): TGTGCCAGCAGTGACGGTCAGGTATGGGCTGGGGCCAACGTCCTGACTTTC.

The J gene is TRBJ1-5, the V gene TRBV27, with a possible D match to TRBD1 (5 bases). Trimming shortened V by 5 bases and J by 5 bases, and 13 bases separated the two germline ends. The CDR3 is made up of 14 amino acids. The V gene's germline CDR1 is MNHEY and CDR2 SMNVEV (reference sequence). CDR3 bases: TGTGCCAGCAGTATATGGGGCCCTGATCAGCCCCAGCATTTT. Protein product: CASSIWGPDQPQHF.

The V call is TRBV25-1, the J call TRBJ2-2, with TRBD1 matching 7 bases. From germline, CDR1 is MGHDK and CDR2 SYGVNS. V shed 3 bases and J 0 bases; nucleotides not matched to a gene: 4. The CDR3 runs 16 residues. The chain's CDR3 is CASSEDRTANTGELFF. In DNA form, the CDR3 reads TGTGCCAGCAGTGAGGACAGGACCGCGAACACCGGGGAGCTGTTTTTT.

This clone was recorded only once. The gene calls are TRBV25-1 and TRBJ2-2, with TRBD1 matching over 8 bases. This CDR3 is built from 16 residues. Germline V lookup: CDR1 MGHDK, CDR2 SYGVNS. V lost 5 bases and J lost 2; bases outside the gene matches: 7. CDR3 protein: CASSNPTGENTGELFF. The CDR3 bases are TGTGCCAGCAGTAACCCGACAGGGGAAAACACCGGGGAGCTGTTTTTT.

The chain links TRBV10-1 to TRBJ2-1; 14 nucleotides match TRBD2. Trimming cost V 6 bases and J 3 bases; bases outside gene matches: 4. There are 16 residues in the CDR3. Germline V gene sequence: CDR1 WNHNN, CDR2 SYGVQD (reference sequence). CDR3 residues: CASSGGLAGVYNEQFF. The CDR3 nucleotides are TGCGCCAGCAGCGGGGGACTAGCGGGAGTCTACAATGAGCAGTTCTTC.

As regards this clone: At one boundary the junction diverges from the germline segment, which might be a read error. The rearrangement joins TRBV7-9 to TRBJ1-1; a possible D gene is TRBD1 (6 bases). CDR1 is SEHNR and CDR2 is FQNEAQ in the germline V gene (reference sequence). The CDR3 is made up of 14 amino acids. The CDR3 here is CSSSQRGYATEAFF. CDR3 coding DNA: TGTTCCAGCAGCCAAAGGGGGTACGCCACTGAAGCTTTCTTT.

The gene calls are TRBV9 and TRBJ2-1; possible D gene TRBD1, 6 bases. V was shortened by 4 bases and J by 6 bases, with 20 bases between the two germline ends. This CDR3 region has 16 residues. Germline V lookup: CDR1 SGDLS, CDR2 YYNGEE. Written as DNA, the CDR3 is TGTGCCAGCAGCCCCGGACAGAGCGCGAGGAGCAATGAGCAGTTCTTC. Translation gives CASSPGQSARSNEQFF.

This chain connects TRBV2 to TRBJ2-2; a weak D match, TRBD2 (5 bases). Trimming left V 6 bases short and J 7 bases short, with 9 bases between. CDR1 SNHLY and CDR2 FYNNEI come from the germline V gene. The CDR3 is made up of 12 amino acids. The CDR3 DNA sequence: TGTGCCAGCAGCGGGGTTTTCGGGGAGCTGTTTTTT. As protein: CASSGVFGELFF. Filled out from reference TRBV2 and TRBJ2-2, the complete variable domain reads EPEVTQTPSHQVTQMGQEVILRCVPISNHLYFYWYRQILGQKVEFLVSFYNNEISEKSEIFDDQFSVERPDGSNFTLKIRSTKLEDSAMYFCASSGVFGELFFGEGSRLTVL.

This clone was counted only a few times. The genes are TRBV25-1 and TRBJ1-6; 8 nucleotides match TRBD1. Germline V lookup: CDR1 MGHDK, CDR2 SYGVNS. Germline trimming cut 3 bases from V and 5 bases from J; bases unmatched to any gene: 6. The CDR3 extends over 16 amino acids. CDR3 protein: CASSDLTGVNNSPLHF. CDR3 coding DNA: TGTGCCAGCAGTGACTTGACAGGGGTGAATAATTCACCCCTCCACTTT.

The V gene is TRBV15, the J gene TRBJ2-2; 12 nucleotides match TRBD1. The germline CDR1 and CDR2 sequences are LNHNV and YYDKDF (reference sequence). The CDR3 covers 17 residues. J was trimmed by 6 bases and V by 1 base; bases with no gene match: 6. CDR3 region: CATSRVRDRGLSGELFF. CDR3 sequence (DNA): TGTGCCACCAGCAGAGTCCGGGACAGGGGGCTTTCCGGGGAGCTGTTTTTT.

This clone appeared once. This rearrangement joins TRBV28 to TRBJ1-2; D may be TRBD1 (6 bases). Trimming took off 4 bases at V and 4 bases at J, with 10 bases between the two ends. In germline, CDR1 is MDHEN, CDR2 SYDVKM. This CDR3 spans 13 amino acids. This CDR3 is CASSSGDTYGYTF. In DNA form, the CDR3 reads TGTGCCAGCAGTTCAGGGGACACCTATGGCTACACCTTC.

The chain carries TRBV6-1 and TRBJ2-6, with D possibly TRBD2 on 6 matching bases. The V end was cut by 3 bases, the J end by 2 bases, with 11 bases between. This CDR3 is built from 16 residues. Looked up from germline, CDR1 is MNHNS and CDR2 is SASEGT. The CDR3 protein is CASSDRGMTGANVLTF. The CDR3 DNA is TGTGCCAGCAGTGATCGGGGGATGACTGGGGCCAACGTCCTGACTTTC.

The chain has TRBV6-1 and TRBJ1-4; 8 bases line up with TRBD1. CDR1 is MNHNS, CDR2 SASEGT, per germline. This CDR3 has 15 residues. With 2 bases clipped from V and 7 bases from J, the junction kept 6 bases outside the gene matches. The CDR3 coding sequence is TGTGCCAGCAGTGAATACACAGGGGGACTTGAAAAACTGTTTTTT. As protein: CASSEYTGGLEKLFF.

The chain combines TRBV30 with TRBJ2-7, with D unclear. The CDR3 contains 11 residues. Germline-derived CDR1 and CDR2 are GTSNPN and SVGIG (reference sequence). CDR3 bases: TGTGTTGCGCGGAAGACCTACGAGCAGTACTTC. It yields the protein CVARKTYEQYF. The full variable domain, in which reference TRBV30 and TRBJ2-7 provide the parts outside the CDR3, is SQTIHQWPATLVQPVGSPLSLECTVEGTSNPNLYWYRQAAGRGLQLLFYSVGIGQISSEVPQNLSASRPQDRQFILSSKKLLLSDSGFYLCVARKTYEQYFGPGTRLTVT.

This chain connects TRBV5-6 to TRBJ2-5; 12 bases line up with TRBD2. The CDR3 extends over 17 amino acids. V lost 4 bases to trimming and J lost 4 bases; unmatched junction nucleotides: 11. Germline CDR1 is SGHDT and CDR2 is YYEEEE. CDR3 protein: CASSVASGRVMGETQYF. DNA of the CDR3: TGTGCCAGCAGCGTTGCTAGCGGGAGGGTTATGGGAGAGACCCAGTACTTC.

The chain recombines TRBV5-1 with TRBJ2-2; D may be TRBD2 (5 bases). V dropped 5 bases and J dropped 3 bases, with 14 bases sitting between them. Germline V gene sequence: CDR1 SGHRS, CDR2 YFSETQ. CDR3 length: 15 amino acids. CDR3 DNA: TGCGCCAGCAGTCCCGGGATCAGCCACACCGGGGAGCTGTTTTTT. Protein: CASSPGISHTGELFF.

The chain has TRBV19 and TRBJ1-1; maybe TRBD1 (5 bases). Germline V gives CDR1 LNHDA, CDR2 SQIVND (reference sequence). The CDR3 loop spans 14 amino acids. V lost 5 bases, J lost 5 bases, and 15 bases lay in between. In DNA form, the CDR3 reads TGTGCCAGTAGTCTTGGGGCAGGGCGGACTGAAGCTTTCTTT. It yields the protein CASSLGAGRTEAFF.

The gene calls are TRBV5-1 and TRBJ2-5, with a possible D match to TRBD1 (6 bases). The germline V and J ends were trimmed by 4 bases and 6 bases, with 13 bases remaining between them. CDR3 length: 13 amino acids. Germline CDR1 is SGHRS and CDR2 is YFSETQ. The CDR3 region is CASSGTSGKTQYF. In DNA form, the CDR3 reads TGCGCCAGCAGCGGGACATCTGGAAAGACCCAGTACTTC.

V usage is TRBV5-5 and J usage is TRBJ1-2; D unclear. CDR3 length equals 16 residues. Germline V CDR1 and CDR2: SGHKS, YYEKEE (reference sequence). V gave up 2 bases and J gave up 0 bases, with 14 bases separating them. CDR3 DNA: TGTGCCAGCAGCTTTAGTCTACAGCCCTCTAACTATGGCTACACCTTC. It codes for CASSFSLQPSNYGYTF.

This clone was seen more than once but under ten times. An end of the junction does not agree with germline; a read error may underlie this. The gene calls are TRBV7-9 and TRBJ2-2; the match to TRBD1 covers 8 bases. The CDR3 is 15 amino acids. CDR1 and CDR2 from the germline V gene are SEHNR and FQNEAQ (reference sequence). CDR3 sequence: CSRGYRGKDTGELFF. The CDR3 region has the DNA TGTTCCAGGGGATACAGGGGGAAAGACACCGGGGAGCTGTTTTTT.

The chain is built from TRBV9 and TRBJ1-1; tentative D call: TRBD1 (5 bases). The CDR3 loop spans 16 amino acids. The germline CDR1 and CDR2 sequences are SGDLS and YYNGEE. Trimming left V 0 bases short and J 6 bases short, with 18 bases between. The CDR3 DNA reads TGTGCCAGCAGCGTAGATCCCACAGGCCGCCGCGCTGAAGCTTTCTTT. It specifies CASSVDPTGRRAEAFF.